This is a list of T cell receptor beta chains from one sample in a study of tumor and adjacent non-tumor tissue in lung cancer. TCRdb redid the calling of the multiplex PCR reads with MiXCR, one entry per CDR3 protein. Of fewer than 85,000 distinct CDR3 sequences listed, roughly 80% were seen once; the top ten hold 13%. The sequenced sample consisted of lung tumor tissue. Source of these receptors: a woman between 45 and 65 years old with non-small cell lung cancer. Each CDR3 is given with its conserved first and last residue.

j_call v_call cdr3_aa
TRBJ2-1 TRBV12-3/TRBV12-4 CASSWGGTGLFNKQFF
TRBJ2-2 TRBV29-1 CSVVHLAGGLGELFF
TRBJ2-3 TRBV4-2 CASSHWTSGNVDTQYF
TRBJ1-4 TRBV6-1 CASSEETTPIEKLFF
TRBJ2-2 TRBV11-2 CVSILEPLGRELFF
TRBJ2-2 TRBV20-1 CNASPSSRTGELFF
TRBJ2-7 TRBV4-1 CASSQYEAMAGDYEGYF
TRBJ1-1 TRBV20-1 CGHTGSIEAFF
TRBJ1-6 TRBV4-3 CVSSQDRVASNSYNSPLHF
TRBJ2-1 TRBV24-1 CATSYPGGAGGNEQFF
TRBJ2-7 TRBV5-6 CASNLGFTYEQYF
TRBJ1-1 TRBV28 CASSDNRQGRYTEAFF
TRBJ2-5 TRBV29-1 CSVVLGGGWETQYF
TRBJ2-7 TRBV4-3 CASSPKLVGGVGEQYF
TRBJ2-7 TRBV6-1 CARSELANYVQYF
TRBJ2-3 TRBV4-2 CASGQEASATNTDTQYF
TRBJ1-1 TRBV29-1 CSVPITAMNTEAFF
TRBJ2-1 TRBV6-6 CASTQTLLSEQFF
TRBJ2-3 TRBV28 CASSFGTSGIGTQYF
TRBJ2-3 TRBV6-5 CARLERDRHYF
TRBJ2-1 TRBV29-1 CSVKQIYSYNEQFF
TRBJ1-6 TRBV18 CASSATRDSLLHF
TRBJ2-1 TRBV11-1 CASTRQRMNEQFF